This entry concerns a single T cell receptor beta chain. Antigen: not known. As the method for making TCR beta libraries, quantitative 5'-RACE with molecular barcodes was used. TCRdb itself ran the 5' RACE reads through MiXCR, one entry per CDR3 protein. The top ten clones hold about 0.9% of a sample with 470,000 or so distinct CDR3 sequences, more than 25% of them seen once. This entry comes from a study of CD8 T cells in ankylosing spondylitis. Study results and limitations: Clones that were linked to disease were CD8+ and were relatively rare in peripheral blood. Reports of some motif variants in reactive arthritis synovial fluid and blood predate this one. What seemed typical of ankylosing spondylitis blood was a TCR beta motif built from about 8 highly homologous variants. As reported, disease-linked clones showed significant enrichment in matched ankylosing spondylitis synovial fluid.

V was pared by 5 bases and J by 7 bases, with 15 bases between. This CDR3 is built from 13 residues. CDR1 and CDR2 from the germline V gene are DFQATT and SNEGSKA (reference sequence). The rearrangement links TRBV20-1 to TRBJ1-5, with D perhaps TRBD1 (5 bases). Source material: blood, either unsorted or a sorted T cell fraction (not recorded which). The sequence was collected from a male donor with ankylosing spondylitis. The CDR3 nucleotides read TGCAGTGCTGCACCGCAGGGTTTACAGCCCCAGCATTTT. This gives the protein CSAAPQGLQPQHF.